This T cell receptor beta chain was captured in a study of cytomegalovirus exposure and HLA in healthy donors. The PCR employed 60 Vbeta primers together with 13 Jbeta primers. Clones were read by immunoSEQ multiplex PCR, and TCRdb kept only the in-frame ones, dropping some. The table includes about 50,000 clones, 70% to 85% detected once. A remark on this clone: The antigen is not known.

Study-wide results and limits: The only immune exposure information that was available was CMV serostatus. As a later analysis revealed, most CMV-associated TCR beta chains appeared HLA-restricted. Certain indistinguishable V segments, among them TRBV6-2 and TRBV6-3, were excluded. Common viral pathogens seemed, in a later analysis, to connect with several of the most significant clusters.

This CDR3 has 14 amino acids. V gave up 3 bases and J gave up 3 bases, with 11 bases separating them. Per the germline V gene, CDR1 is MDHEN and CDR2 is SYDVKM. The clonotype originates from a man between 25 and 39 years old in good health and CMV-seronegative. The gene calls are TRBV28 and TRBJ1-1; D gene uncertain. The sequencing input was PBMCs. The chain's CDR3 is CASSLGAYYTEAFF. The CDR3 DNA is TGTGCCAGCAGTTTGGGCGCCTATTACACTGAAGCTTTCTTT.